The clone carrying this T cell receptor (beta chain) was counted a few times. What it binds is not known. Time point meaning: pretreatment peripheral blood. The record originates from a study of PD-L1 blockade in urothelial cancer. Looking at the study overall: Individuals in the cohort had been given 0 to 3 earlier chemotherapy regimens. Blood samples had a median of approximately 140,000 T cells, roughly 83,000 unique TCRs, and clonality approximately 0.08.

The study's findings and limits: Pretreatment TCR clonality in blood, when below the median, was predictive of better survival.

Templates that were synthetic TCR analogs were spiked into each PCR. TCRdb's copy holds only in-frame clones and misses some; the assay was immunoSEQ multiplex PCR. The sample has about 38,000 clones, 85% seen once; the top ten hold 12% to 15%. V gave up 4 bases and J gave up 2 bases, with 12 bases separating them. The CDR3 is 15 amino acids. Germline V gene lookup returns CDR1 SGHDT and CDR2 YYEEEE. The chain couples TRBV5-6 to TRBJ2-2, with a tentative D call TRBD2 (6 bases). The clonotype originates from a man older than 75 with urothelial cancer. This specimen was PBMCs, taken around atezolizumab (anti-PD-L1) treatment. The CDR3 spells CASSAVADNTGELFF. CDR3 DNA: TGTGCCAGCAGCGCGGTAGCGGACAACACCGGGGAGCTGTTTTTT. Complete variable domain (other parts from reference TRBV5-6 and TRBJ2-2): DAGVTQSPTHLIKTRGQQVTLRCSPKSGHDTVSWYQQALGQGPQFIFQYYEEEERQRGNFPDRFSGHQFPNYSSELNVNALLLGDSALYLCASSAVADNTGELFFGEGSRLTVL.